This TCR beta chain appears in the sequencing data of a study of OX40 agonist ivuxolimab in advanced cancers. Describing the broader study: Ivuxolimab was an agonistic, fully human IgG2 monoclonal antibody directed against OX40 (CD134), a costimulatory receptor. Peripheral TCRbeta sequencing was intended to test whether TCR sequence diversity was altered and clonal T-cell expansion was caused by ivuxolimab. Partial responses occurred in three dose-escalation patients, of whom one had hepatocellular carcinoma and two had cutaneous melanoma. Intravenous ivuxolimab was administered to patients every 2 weeks at six dose levels: 0.01, 0.1, 0.3, 1.5, 3 and 10 mg/kg. Among the roughly 52 dose-escalation patients, some 20 had hepatocellular carcinoma, 15 melanoma, 9 renal cell carcinoma and 9 head and neck cancer. Prior anti-PD-1, anti-PD-L1 or anti-CTLA-4 therapy was permitted, and approximately 40% of dose-escalation patients had received checkpoint inhibitors. In the dose-escalation cohort, approximately 80% of patients were male, and the mean age was approximately 60 years with a range of about 23 to 79. The monotherapy dose-escalation portion (N of about 52 patients) of the phase I ivuxolimab trial is reported in the paper. On the study overall, not on this receptor specifically: Low levels of normalized T-cell clonal expansion were also shown by some nonresponding patients. The antigen specificity of the clonally expanded peripheral T cells was not determined. After ivuxolimab, expanded clones were on average more numerous among CD8+ T cells than among CD4+ T cells. At doses of 0.1 to 3.0 mg/kg, clonal expansion of both CD4+ and CD8+ blood T cells was observed from baseline to week 6. In partial responders in the 0.1-3.0 mg/kg groups, normalized peripheral clonal expansion was found to be among the lowest, especially among CD8+ T cells.

Genomic DNA was isolated from the sorted cells so that the TCRbeta CDR3 region could be sequenced. TCRbeta CDR3 regions were sequenced using the immunoSEQ Assay. TCRdb took this table from immuneACCESS and kept in-frame rearrangements with V and J called. Such tables lack part of the clones; where checked against another copy, unresolved V genes explain under half of the gap, and the rest is unexplained. In this sample the table shows roughly 56,000 clones, just over 85% of which occur a single time. Roughly 0.88% of the sample goes to the ten largest clones. For CDR1 and CDR2, the germline V gene lists SGHNT and YENEEA. The CDR3 measures 17 amino acids from cysteine to phenylalanine. Only the CDR3 region is kept as DNA, spanning 51 bases read in frame from base 1. V is reduced by 5 bases and J by 0 bases, leaving a spacing of 14 bases between them. Patients with a history of autoimmune disease or receiving systemic immunosuppression were excluded from the trial. In every dose cohort, peripheral blood was drawn for TCR sequencing at baseline, cycle 4 day 1, and cycle 7 day 1. Samples came from an open-label, multicenter, first-in-human phase I dose-escalation trial of ivuxolimab. Adults with locally advanced or metastatic melanoma, renal cell carcinoma, hepatocellular carcinoma or head and neck squamous cell carcinoma were enrolled in the trial. Before TCR sequencing, CD4+ and CD8+ T cells were separately sorted from peripheral blood.

As concerns this clone: There is no known antigen for this receptor. No much larger clonotype is one base removed from it; base qualities were not supplied.

The origin of this receptor is an adult with an advanced solid tumor such as melanoma, head and neck, liver or kidney cancer. Recombination linked TRBV11-3 to TRBJ2-6; the D segment could be TRBD1, given 5 matching bases. Source: CD4+ or CD8+ T cells sorted from blood, taken in a trial of the OX40 agonist ivuxolimab. CDR3 reads: CASSPGSGFSGANVLTF. Read as DNA, the sequence is TGTGCCAGCAGCCCAGGGTCCGGGTTCTCTGGGGCCAACGTCCTGACTTTC. The CDR3, completed at both ends by the reference TRBV11-3 and TRBJ2-6 genes, gives the full variable domain EAGVVQSPRYKIIEKKQPVAFWCNPISGHNTLYWYLQNLGQGPELLIRYENEEAVDDSQLPKDRFSAERLKGVDSTLKIQPAELGDSAVYLCASSPGSGFSGANVLTFGAGSRLTVL.